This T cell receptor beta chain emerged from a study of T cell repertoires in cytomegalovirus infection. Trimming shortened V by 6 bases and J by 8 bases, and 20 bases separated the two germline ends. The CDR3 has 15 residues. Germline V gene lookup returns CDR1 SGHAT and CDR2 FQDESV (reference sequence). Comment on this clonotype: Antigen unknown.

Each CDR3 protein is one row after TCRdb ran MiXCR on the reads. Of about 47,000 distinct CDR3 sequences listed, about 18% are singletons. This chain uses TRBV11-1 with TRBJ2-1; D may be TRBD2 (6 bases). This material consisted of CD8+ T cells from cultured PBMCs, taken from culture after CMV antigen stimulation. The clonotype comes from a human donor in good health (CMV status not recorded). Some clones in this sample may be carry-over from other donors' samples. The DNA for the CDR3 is TGTGCCAGCAGTACACCGGGGGAGTTTTTTGATGAGCAGTTCTTC. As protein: CASSTPGEFFDEQFF.